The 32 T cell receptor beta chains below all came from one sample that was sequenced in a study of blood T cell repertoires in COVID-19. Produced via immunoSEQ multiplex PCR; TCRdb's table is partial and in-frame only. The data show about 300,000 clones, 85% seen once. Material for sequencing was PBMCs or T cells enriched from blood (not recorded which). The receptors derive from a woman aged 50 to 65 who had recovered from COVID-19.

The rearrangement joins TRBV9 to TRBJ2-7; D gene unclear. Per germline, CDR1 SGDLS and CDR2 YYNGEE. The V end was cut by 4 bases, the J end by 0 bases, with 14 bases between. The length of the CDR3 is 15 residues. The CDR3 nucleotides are TGTGCCAGCAGCCAAACGGAGCTGAGCTCCTACGAGCAGTACTTC. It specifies CASSQTELSSYEQYF. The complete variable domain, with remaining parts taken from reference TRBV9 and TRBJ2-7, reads DSGVTQTPKHLITATGQRVTLRCSPRSGDLSVYWYQQSLDQGLQFLIQYYNGEERAKGNILERFSAQQFPDLHSELNLSSLELGDSALYFCASSQTELSSYEQYFGPGTRLTVT.

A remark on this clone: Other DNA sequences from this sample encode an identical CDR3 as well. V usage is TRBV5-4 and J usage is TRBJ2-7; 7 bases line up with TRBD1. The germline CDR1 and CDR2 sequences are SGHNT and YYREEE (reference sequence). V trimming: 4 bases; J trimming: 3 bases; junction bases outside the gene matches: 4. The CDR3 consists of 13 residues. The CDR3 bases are TGTGCCAGCAGCCCCCGGGACAGCTACGAGCAGTACTTC. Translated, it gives CASSPRDSYEQYF.

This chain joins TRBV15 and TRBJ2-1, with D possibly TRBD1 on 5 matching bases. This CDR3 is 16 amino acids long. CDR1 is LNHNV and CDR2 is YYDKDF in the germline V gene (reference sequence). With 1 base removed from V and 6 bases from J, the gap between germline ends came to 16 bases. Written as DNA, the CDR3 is TGTGCCACCAGCAGAGGAGACAGCACCACAAGCAATGAGCAGTTCTTC. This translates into CATSRGDSTTSNEQFF.

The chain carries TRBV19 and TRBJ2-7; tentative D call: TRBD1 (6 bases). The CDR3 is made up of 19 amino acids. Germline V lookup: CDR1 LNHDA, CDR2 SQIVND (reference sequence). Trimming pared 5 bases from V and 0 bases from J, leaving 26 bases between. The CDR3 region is CASSPTSDPTGYLSYEQYF. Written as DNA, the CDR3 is TGTGCCAGTAGTCCCACTTCTGACCCGACAGGCTACCTCTCCTACGAGCAGTACTTC. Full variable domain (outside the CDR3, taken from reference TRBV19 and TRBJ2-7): DGGITQSPKYLFRKEGQNVTLSCEQNLNHDAMYWYRQDPGQGLRLIYYSQIVNDFQKGDIAEGYSVSREKKESFPLTVTSAQKNPTAFYLCASSPTSDPTGYLSYEQYFGPGTRLTVT.

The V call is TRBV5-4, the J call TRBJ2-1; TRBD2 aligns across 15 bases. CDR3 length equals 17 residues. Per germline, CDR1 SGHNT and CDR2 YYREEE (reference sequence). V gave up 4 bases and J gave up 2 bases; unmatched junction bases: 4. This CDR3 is CASSQGLAGGPYNEQFF. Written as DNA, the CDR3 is TGTGCCAGCAGCCAGGGACTAGCGGGGGGACCCTACAATGAGCAGTTCTTC.

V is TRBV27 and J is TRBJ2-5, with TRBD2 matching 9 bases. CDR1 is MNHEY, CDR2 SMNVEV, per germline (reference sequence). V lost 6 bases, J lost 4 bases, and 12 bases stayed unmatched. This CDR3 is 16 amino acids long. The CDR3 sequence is CASRPVGSGSVETQYF. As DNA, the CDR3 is TGTGCCAGCAGACCTGTCGGTAGCGGGAGTGTAGAGACCCAGTACTTC.

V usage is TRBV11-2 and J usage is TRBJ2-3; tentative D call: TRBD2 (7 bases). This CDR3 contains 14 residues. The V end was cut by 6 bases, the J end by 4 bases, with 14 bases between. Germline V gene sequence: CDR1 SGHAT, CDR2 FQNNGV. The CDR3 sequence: CASRAWGGPDTQYF. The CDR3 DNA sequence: TGTGCCAGCAGGGCCTGGGGGGGCCCAGATACGCAGTATTTT.

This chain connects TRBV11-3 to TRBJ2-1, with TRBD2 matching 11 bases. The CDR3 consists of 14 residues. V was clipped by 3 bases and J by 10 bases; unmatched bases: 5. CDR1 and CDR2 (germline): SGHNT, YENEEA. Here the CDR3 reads CASSFSGGGREQFF. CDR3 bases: TGTGCCAGCAGCTTTAGCGGGGGGGGACGGGAGCAGTTCTTC. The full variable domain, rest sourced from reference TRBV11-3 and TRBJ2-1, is EAGVVQSPRYKIIEKKQPVAFWCNPISGHNTLYWYLQNLGQGPELLIRYENEEAVDDSQLPKDRFSAERLKGVDSTLKIQPAELGDSAVYLCASSFSGGGREQFFGPGTRLTVL.

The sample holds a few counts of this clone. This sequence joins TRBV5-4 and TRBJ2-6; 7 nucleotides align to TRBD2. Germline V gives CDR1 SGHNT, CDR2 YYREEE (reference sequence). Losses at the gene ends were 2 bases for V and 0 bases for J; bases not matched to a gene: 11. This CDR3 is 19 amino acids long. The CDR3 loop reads CASSLDRAGTTSGANVLTF. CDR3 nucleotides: TGTGCCAGCAGCTTAGATCGGGCAGGGACTACCTCTGGGGCCAACGTCCTGACTTTC.

CDR3 amino acids: CASSYAGETQYF. The CDR3 coding sequence is TGTGCCAGCAGTTACGCCGGAGAGACCCAGTACTTC. This chain links TRBV6-5 with TRBJ2-5; D not certain. CDR3 size: 12 residues. V was trimmed by 2 bases and J by 4 bases, leaving 5 bases between them. Germline V gene sequence: CDR1 MNHEY, CDR2 SVGAGI.

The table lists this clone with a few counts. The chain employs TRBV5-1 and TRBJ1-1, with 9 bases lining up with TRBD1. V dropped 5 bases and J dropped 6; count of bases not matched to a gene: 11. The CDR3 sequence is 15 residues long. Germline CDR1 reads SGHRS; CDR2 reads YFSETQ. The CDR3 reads CASRAVQGAQAEAFF. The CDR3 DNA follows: TGCGCCAGCAGGGCAGTACAGGGGGCTCAGGCTGAAGCTTTCTTT.

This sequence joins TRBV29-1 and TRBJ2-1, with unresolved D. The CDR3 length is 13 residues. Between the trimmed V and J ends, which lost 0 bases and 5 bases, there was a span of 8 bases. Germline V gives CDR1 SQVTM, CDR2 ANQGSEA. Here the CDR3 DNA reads TGCAGCGTTGAAGATACTATAAACAATGAGCAGTTCTTC. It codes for CSVEDTINNEQFF.

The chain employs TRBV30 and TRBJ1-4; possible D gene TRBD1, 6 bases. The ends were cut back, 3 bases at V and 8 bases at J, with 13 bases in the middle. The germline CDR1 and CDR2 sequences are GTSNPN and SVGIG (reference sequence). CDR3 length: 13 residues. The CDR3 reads CAWSLGQREKLFF. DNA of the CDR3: TGTGCCTGGAGCCTTGGACAGCGAGAAAAACTGTTTTTT.

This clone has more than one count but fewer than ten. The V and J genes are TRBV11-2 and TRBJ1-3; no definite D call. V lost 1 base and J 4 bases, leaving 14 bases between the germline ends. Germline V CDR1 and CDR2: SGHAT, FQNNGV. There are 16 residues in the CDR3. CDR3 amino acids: CASSLVSSREGNTIYF. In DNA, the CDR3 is TGTGCCAGCAGCTTAGTCTCTTCTCGAGAAGGAAACACCATATATTTT.

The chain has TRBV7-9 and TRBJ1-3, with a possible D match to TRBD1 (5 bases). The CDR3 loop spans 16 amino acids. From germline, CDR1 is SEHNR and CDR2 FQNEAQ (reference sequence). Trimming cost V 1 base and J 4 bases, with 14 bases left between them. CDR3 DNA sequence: TGTGCCAGCAGCTTAGACGACAGATTGATGGGAAACACCATATATTTT. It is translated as CASSLDDRLMGNTIYF. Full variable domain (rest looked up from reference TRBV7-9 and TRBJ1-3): DTGVSQNPRHKITKRGQNVTFRCDPISEHNRLYWYRQTLGQGPEFLTYFQNEAQLEKSRLLSDRFSAERPKGSFSTLEIQRTEQGDSAMYLCASSLDDRLMGNTIYFGEGSWLTVV.

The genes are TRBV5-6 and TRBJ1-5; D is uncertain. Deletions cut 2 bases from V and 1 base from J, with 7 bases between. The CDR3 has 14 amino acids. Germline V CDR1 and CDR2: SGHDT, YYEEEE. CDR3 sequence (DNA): TGTGCCAGCAGCTTCCGACAAAGCAATCAGCCCCAGCATTTT. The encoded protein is CASSFRQSNQPQHF. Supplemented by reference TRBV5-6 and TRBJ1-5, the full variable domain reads DAGVTQSPTHLIKTRGQQVTLRCSPKSGHDTVSWYQQALGQGPQFIFQYYEEEERQRGNFPDRFSGHQFPNYSSELNVNALLLGDSALYLCASSFRQSNQPQHFGDGTRLSIL.

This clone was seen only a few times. In DNA, the CDR3 is TGCAGCGTTGTTACACAGAACACCGGGGAGCTGTTTTTT. It specifies CSVVTQNTGELFF. The chain recombines TRBV29-1 with TRBJ2-2; D not certain. The V end lost 4 bases, the J end lost 1 base, and 7 bases lay between the germline ends. The CDR3 has 13 residues. The germline V gene encodes CDR1 SQVTM and CDR2 ANQGSEA.

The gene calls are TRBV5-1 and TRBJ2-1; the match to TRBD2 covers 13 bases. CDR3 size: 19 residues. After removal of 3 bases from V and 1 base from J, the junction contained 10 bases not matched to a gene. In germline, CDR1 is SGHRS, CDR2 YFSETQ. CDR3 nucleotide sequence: TGCGCCAGCAGCTCAAGAAGATTGACTAGCGGGAGGTCCTACAATGAGCAGTTCTTC. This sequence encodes CASSSRRLTSGRSYNEQFF.

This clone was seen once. This CDR3 is CASSLKLAGGPPDTQYF. CDR3 nucleotide sequence: TGTGCCAGCAGCTTAAAGCTAGCGGGGGGCCCCCCAGATACGCAGTATTTT. This chain uses TRBV7-3 with TRBJ2-3; the match to TRBD2 covers 11 bases. The J segment lost 4 bases and the V segment lost 1 base, leaving 7 bases of the junction unmatched. Germline CDR1 SGHTA, CDR2 FQGTGA. This CDR3 contains 17 residues.

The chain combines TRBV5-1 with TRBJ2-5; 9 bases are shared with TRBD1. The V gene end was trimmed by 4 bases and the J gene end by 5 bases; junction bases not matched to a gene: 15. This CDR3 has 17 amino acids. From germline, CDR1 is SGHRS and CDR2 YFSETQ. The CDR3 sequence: CASSTGTGQRARETQYF. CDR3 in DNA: TGCGCCAGCAGCACCGGGACAGGGCAACGTGCGCGGGAGACCCAGTACTTC.

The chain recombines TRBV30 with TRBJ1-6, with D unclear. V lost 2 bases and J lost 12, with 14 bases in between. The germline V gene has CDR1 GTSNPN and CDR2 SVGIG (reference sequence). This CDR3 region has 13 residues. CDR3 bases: TGTGCCTGGAGTAACAACCAACGCAGACCCCTCCACTTT. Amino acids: CAWSNNQRRPLHF.

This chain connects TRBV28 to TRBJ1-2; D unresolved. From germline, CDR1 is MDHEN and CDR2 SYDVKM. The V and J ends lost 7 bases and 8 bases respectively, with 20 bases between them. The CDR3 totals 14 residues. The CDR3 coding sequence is TGTGCCAGCAATACTGGAGGTCCAGGCCGGGGCTACACCTTC. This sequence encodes CASNTGGPGRGYTF.

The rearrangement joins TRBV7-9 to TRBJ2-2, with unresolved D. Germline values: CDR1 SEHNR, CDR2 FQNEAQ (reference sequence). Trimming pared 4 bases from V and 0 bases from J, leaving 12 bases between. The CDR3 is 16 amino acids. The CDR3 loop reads CASSYKNTANTGELFF. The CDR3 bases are TGTGCCAGCAGCTATAAGAATACAGCGAACACCGGGGAGCTGTTTTTT.

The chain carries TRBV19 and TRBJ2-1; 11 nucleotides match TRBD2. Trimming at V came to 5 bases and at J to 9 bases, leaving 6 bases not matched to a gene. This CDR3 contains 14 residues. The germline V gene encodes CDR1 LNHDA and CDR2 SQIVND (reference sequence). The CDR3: CASSASGLAVEQFF. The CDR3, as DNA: TGTGCCAGTAGTGCCTCGGGACTAGCGGTTGAGCAGTTCTTC.

CDR3 sequence reads: CASSQESLAGIRDTQYF. CDR3 DNA sequence: TGCGCCAGCAGCCAAGAATCGCTAGCGGGGATACGAGATACGCAGTATTTT. This chain connects TRBV4-1 to TRBJ2-3; 9 bases line up with TRBD2. Trimming removed 0 bases from V and 5 bases from J; junction bases left unmatched: 9. Looked up from germline, CDR1 is MGHRA and CDR2 is YSYEKL. This CDR3 spans 17 amino acids.

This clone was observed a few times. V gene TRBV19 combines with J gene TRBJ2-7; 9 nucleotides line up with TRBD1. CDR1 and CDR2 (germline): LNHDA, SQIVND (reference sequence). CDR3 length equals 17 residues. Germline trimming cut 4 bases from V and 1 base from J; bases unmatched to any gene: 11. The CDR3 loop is CASSKDRGSVGSYEQYF. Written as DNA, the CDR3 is TGTGCCAGTAGTAAGGACAGGGGATCGGTCGGATCCTACGAGCAGTACTTC. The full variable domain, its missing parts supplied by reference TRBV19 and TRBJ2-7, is DGGITQSPKYLFRKEGQNVTLSCEQNLNHDAMYWYRQDPGQGLRLIYYSQIVNDFQKGDIAEGYSVSREKKESFPLTVTSAQKNPTAFYLCASSKDRGSVGSYEQYFGPGTRLTVT.

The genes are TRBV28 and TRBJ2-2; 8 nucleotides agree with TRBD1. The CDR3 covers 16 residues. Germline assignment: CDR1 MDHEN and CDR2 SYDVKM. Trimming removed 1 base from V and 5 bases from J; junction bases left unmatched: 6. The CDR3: CASSLFRTGRTGELFF. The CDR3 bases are TGTGCCAGCAGTTTATTCCGGACAGGGAGGACCGGGGAGCTGTTTTTT.

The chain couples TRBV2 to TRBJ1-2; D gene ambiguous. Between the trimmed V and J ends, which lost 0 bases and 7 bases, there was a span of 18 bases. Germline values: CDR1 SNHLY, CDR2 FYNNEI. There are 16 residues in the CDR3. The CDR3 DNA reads TGTGCCAGCAGTGAAGCAGGTGTTCGGTCAGGTGCTGGCTACACCTTC. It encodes CASSEAGVRSGAGYTF.

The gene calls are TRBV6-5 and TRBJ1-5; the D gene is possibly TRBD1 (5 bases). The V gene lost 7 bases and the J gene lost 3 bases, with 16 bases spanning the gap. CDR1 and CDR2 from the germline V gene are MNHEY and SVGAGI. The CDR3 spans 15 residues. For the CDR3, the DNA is TGTGCCAGCACTAATCGGGGGGGTGACAATCAGCCCCAGCATTTT. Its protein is CASTNRGGDNQPQHF.

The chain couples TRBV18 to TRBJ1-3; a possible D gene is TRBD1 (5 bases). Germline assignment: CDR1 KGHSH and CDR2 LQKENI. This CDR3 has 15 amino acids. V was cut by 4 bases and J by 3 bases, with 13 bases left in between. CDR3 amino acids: CASSLEGLNGNTIYF. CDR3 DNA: TGTGCCAGCTCACTAGAGGGACTGAATGGAAACACCATATATTTT.

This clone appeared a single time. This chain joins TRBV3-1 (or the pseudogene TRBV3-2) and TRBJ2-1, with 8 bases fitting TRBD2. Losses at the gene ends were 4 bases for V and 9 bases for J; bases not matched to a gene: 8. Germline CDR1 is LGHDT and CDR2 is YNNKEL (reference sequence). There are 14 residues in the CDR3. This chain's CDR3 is CASSPRGGFSEQFF. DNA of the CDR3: TGTGCCAGCAGCCCCCGGGGGGGGTTTAGTGAGCAGTTCTTC.

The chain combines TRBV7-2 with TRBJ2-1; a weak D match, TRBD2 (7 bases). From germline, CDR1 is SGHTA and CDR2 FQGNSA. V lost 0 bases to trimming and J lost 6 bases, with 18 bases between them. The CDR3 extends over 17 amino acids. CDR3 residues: CASSLAGWGGPGNEQFF. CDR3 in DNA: TGTGCCAGCAGCTTAGCGGGATGGGGGGGGCCGGGCAATGAGCAGTTCTTC.